This TCR beta chain was found in a study of T cells in Graves' hyperthyroidism and ophthalmopathy. Using RNA transcripts as the source, TCR beta CDR3 regions were amplified. The HTBI primer set was used in a first-round RT-PCR of the TCR CDR3. TCRdb independently ran MiXCR on the multiplex PCR reads; one entry per CDR3 protein. The table lists approximately 210,000 distinct CDR3 sequences, 17% of them singletons. Uncontrolled infection, other autoimmune disease, pregnancy or lactation disqualified patients from enrolment. CDR3 length equals 13 residues. Germline V gene lookup returns CDR1 SEHNR and CDR2 FQNEAQ (reference sequence). Trimming took 5 bases from V and 5 from J, leaving 9 bases between them.

The V and J genes are TRBV7-9 and TRBJ2-2; D might be TRBD1 (5 bases). The source material was blood. The sequence came from a man aged 45-60 years with Graves' hyperthyroidism. CDR3 sequence reads: CASSPRQTGELFF. CDR3 nucleotide sequence: TGTGCCAGCAGCCCCCGACAGACCGGGGAGCTGTTTTTT.